Presented here are 24 T cell receptor beta chains from one specimen sequenced in a study of somatic mutations in cytotoxic T cells in rheumatoid arthritis. TCRdb's table, derived via immunoSEQ multiplex PCR, lists solely in-frame clones and lacks some. The sample lists some 19,000 clones, about 80% occurring once. The sequenced sample was CD8+ T cells sorted from blood. These receptors were obtained from a man younger than 30 with rheumatoid arthritis.

This clone has only a few counts. The chain uses TRBV7-8 and TRBJ1-6; TRBD1 aligns across 9 bases. Per germline, CDR1 SGHVS and CDR2 FQNEAQ. The CDR3 consists of 16 residues. V trimming: 4 bases; J trimming: 7 bases; junction bases outside the gene matches: 8. CDR3 sequence reads: CASSYRDREENSPLHF. The CDR3 DNA follows: TGTGCCAGCAGCTACCGGGACAGGGAGGAGAATTCACCCCTCCACTTT.

This chain uses TRBV6-6 with TRBJ1-2; D perhaps matches TRBD1 (5 bases). The CDR3 totals 15 residues. CDR1 and CDR2 from the germline V gene are MNHNY and SVGAGI (reference sequence). The ends were cut back, 4 bases at V and 0 bases at J, with 12 bases in the middle. CDR3 region: CASSFSQGANYGYTF. For the CDR3, the DNA is TGTGCCAGCAGTTTTAGCCAGGGAGCTAACTATGGCTACACCTTC.

This clone was found once. The V gene is TRBV6-5, the J gene TRBJ1-2; perhaps TRBD1 as D (6 bases). The CDR3 is 16 amino acids. V lost 2 bases, J lost 2 bases, and 15 bases lay in between. Germline V gene sequence: CDR1 MNHEY, CDR2 SVGAGI. CDR3 protein: CASSYTPGQANYGYTF. The DNA for the CDR3 is TGTGCCAGCAGTTACACTCCGGGACAAGCAAACTATGGCTACACCTTC.

V is TRBV19 and J is TRBJ2-1; D is unresolved. From germline, CDR1 is LNHDA and CDR2 SQIVND (reference sequence). This CDR3 comprises 12 residues. The V and J ends lost 3 bases and 9 bases respectively, with 9 bases between them. In DNA form, the CDR3 reads TGTGCCAGTAGTATTCCGCGAGGTGAGCAGTTCTTC. Its protein is CASSIPRGEQFF.

In this sample, this clone turned up once. The chain uses TRBV11-3 and TRBJ2-1; 8 nucleotides line up with TRBD2. The CDR3 spans 16 residues. Germline V gives CDR1 SGHNT, CDR2 YENEEA. V lost 5 bases, J lost 0 bases, and 6 bases stayed unmatched. Here the CDR3 DNA reads TGTGCCAGCAGCCCCCGGGGGGGGACCTCCTACAATGAGCAGTTCTTC. This codes for CASSPRGGTSYNEQFF.

The chain links TRBV7-9 to TRBJ2-7; D unclear. The CDR3 contains 12 residues. V was pared by 0 bases and J by 3 bases, with 3 bases between. Germline CDR1 SEHNR, CDR2 FQNEAQ (reference sequence). Written as DNA, the CDR3 is TGTGCCAGCAGCTTAGCAGACTACGAGCAGTACTTC. It codes for CASSLADYEQYF.

The chain links TRBV7-2 to TRBJ2-1, with D unresolved. Germline V gives CDR1 SGHTA, CDR2 FQGNSA. Trimming removed 3 bases from V and 5 bases from J, with 11 bases in between. The CDR3 is made up of 14 amino acids. The CDR3 sequence: CASSFYQANNEQFF. CDR3 bases: TGTGCCAGCAGCTTTTATCAGGCAAACAATGAGCAGTTCTTC.

The chain is built from TRBV18 and TRBJ2-2; 9 bases fit TRBD1. The V gene end was trimmed by 4 bases and the J gene end by 3 bases; junction bases not matched to a gene: 9. Germline loops: CDR1 KGHSH, CDR2 LQKENI. This CDR3 is built from 17 residues. The CDR3 nucleotides read TGTGCCAGCTCACTTCCGGGACAGGGTTTCGACACCGGGGAGCTGTTTTTT. Protein sequence: CASSLPGQGFDTGELFF.

A single count supports this clone. V and J are TRBV16 and TRBJ2-7; D possibly corresponds to TRBD2 (6 bases). CDR3 size: 14 residues. V was cut by 4 bases and J by 0 bases, with 10 bases left in between. Germline assignment: CDR1 KGHSY and CDR2 FQNENV. As DNA, the CDR3 is TGTGCCAGCAGCCCGGGAGTCCCCTCCTACGAGCAGTACTTC. This encodes CASSPGVPSYEQYF.

This clone was seen once. DNA of the CDR3: TGTGCCAGCACCGGCGCGGGACAGTACTACAATGAGCAGTTCTTC. The encoded protein is CASTGAGQYYNEQFF. V gene TRBV14 combines with J gene TRBJ2-1; D might be TRBD1 (7 bases). The germline CDR1 and CDR2 sequences are SGHDN and FVKESK. V lost 7 bases to trimming and J lost 3 bases, with 16 bases between them. This CDR3 contains 15 residues.

This clone was seen just once. J is TRBJ2-7 and V is TRBV6-5; D might be TRBD1 (6 bases). CDR1 MNHEY and CDR2 SVGAGI come from the germline V gene. The V and J ends lost 6 bases and 2 bases respectively, with 17 bases between them. The CDR3 spans 15 residues. As DNA, the CDR3 is TGTGCCAGCAGGCCGAGGGCAGGGGTTACCTACGAGCAGTACTTC. Residues: CASRPRAGVTYEQYF.

This chain links TRBV29-1 with TRBJ2-2; D is ambiguous. V lost 4 bases and J lost 4, with 7 bases in between. This CDR3 spans 12 amino acids. Germline V gene data show CDR1 as SQVTM and CDR2 as ANQGSEA. The CDR3 nucleotides are TGCAGCGTTGCATGGGGCACCGGGGAGCTGTTTTTT. The encoded protein is CSVAWGTGELFF.

The DNA for the CDR3 is TGTGCCACCGAGCGGGGAATGCAGGATACGCAGTATTTT. Its translation: CATERGMQDTQYF. The chain uses TRBV15 and TRBJ2-3, with 7 positions matching TRBD2. This CDR3 is 13 amino acids long. Germline lookup yields CDR1 LNHNV and CDR2 YYDKDF (reference sequence). With V trimmed by 8 bases and J by 6 bases, 8 bases remained unmatched.

The chain combines TRBV15 with TRBJ1-3; D gene uncertain. Germline CDR1 LNHNV, CDR2 YYDKDF (reference sequence). The CDR3 loop spans 15 amino acids. Trimming pared 0 bases from V and 0 bases from J, leaving 6 bases between. The CDR3 here is CATSRDGNSGNTIYF. CDR3 nucleotides: TGTGCCACCAGCAGAGACGGTAACTCTGGAAACACCATATATTTT.

J is TRBJ2-7 and V is TRBV27, with D unresolved. The CDR3 extends over 13 amino acids. V shed 3 bases and J shed 0 bases, with 6 bases lying between them. Looked up from germline, CDR1 is MNHEY and CDR2 is SMNVEV (reference sequence). CDR3 DNA sequence: TGTGCCAGCAGTTTGACCGGCTCCTACGAGCAGTACTTC. Its protein is CASSLTGSYEQYF.

This clone has only one observation. V and J are TRBV5-6 and TRBJ1-3, with D unresolved. Looked up from germline, CDR1 is SGHDT and CDR2 is YYEEEE. V lost 2 bases to trimming and J lost 2 bases, with 11 bases between them. The CDR3 extends over 15 amino acids. The CDR3: CASSLLEATGNTIYF. The CDR3 DNA reads TGTGCCAGCAGCTTACTCGAAGCTACTGGAAACACCATATATTTT.

The chain combines TRBV4-3 with TRBJ2-7, with D hard to call. From germline, CDR1 is LGHNA and CDR2 YSLEER. The CDR3 runs 15 residues. V lost 0 bases and J 4 bases, leaving 13 bases between the germline ends. CDR3 nucleotides: TGCGCCAGCAGCCAAGAACGCCTAAATCGTTACGAGCAGTACTTC. This gives the protein CASSQERLNRYEQYF.

This clone was recorded a few times. CDR3 nucleotide sequence: TGTGCCAGCAGTGAACGGGGGAGCACAGATACGCAGTATTTT. Translating it yields CASSERGSTDTQYF. The chain recombines TRBV6-4 with TRBJ2-3; D is possibly TRBD2 (6 bases). The germline gives CDR1 MRHNA, CDR2 SNTAGT. The CDR3 has 14 amino acids. V lost 3 bases and J 0 bases, leaving 7 bases between the germline ends.

The J gene is TRBJ1-1, the V gene TRBV2; D remains unclear. V lost 3 bases and J 1 base, leaving 12 bases between the germline ends. The CDR3 has 15 residues. From germline, CDR1 is SNHLY and CDR2 FYNNEI. The CDR3 DNA reads as TGTGCCAGCAGTGAGTTTATACGGGGGAACACTGAAGCTTTCTTT. This translates into CASSEFIRGNTEAFF.

This clone was observed once. The chain carries TRBV11-2 and TRBJ2-1, with 7 bases identical to TRBD2. The length of the CDR3 is 16 residues. Trimming removed 1 base from V and 5 bases from J; junction bases left unmatched: 8. The germline V gene encodes CDR1 SGHAT and CDR2 FQNNGV. CDR3 residues: CASSLGTGTTNNEQFF. The CDR3 DNA is TGTGCCAGCAGCTTAGGCACCGGGACTACCAACAATGAGCAGTTCTTC.

This chain links TRBV6-1 with TRBJ1-2; D is unclear. Trimming shortened V by 3 bases and J by 7 bases, and 12 bases separated the two germline ends. CDR3 length: 13 residues. The germline gives CDR1 MNHNS, CDR2 SASEGT. In nucleotides, the CDR3 is TGTGCCAGCAGTGATGGAAACAGAGTTGGCTACACCTTC. The encoded protein is CASSDGNRVGYTF.

J is TRBJ1-1 and V is TRBV4-1; D is perhaps TRBD1 (6 bases). V lost 1 base and J lost 8, with 11 bases in between. From germline, CDR1 is MGHRA and CDR2 YSYEKL. The CDR3 has 13 amino acids. The CDR3 bases are TGCGCCAGCAGCCAAGGTAGGACAGCAGAAGCTTTCTTT. It yields the protein CASSQGRTAEAFF.

The table lists this clone with a count of one. V and J are TRBV2 and TRBJ2-7; 7 bases agree with TRBD2. The ends lost 5 bases at V and 5 bases at J; junction bases unmatched: 18. Germline CDR1 and CDR2: SNHLY and FYNNEI. The CDR3 runs 17 residues. In DNA, the CDR3 is TGTGCCAGCAGTCCCATGGGGGGGGGATCAATGGGCAACGAGCAGTACTTC. This translates into CASSPMGGGSMGNEQYF. Drawing the rest from reference TRBV2 and TRBJ2-7, the complete variable domain is EPEVTQTPSHQVTQMGQEVILRCVPISNHLYFYWYRQILGQKVEFLVSFYNNEISEKSEIFDDQFSVERPDGSNFTLKIRSTKLEDSAMYFCASSPMGGGSMGNEQYFGPGTRLTVT.

The CDR3 nucleotides read TGTGCCAGCAGTCCGACTAGCGGGGGAAACACCGGGGAGCTGTTTTTT. It is translated as CASSPTSGGNTGELFF. This rearrangement joins TRBV7-9 to TRBJ2-2; 12 bases match TRBD2. Trimming took 6 bases from V and 2 from J; bases not matched to a gene: 4. The CDR3 totals 16 residues. In germline, CDR1 is SEHNR, CDR2 FQNEAQ (reference sequence).